What follows are 27 T cell receptor beta chains derived from one specimen sequenced in a study of cytomegalovirus exposure and HLA in healthy donors. Vbeta (60) and Jbeta (13) primers were used in the PCR. Method: immunoSEQ multiplex PCR; TCRdb's copy keeps in-frame clones and lacks some. Among some 130,000 clones listed, around four fifths were seen once. Sequences were obtained from PBMCs. The receptors come from a male donor in good health and CMV-seropositive.

This clone was picked up one time. The chain carries TRBV10-3 and TRBJ2-3; 10 bases align to TRBD2. V lost 10 bases to trimming and J lost 2 bases; unmatched junction nucleotides: 6. Germline V gene sequence: CDR1 ENHRY, CDR2 SYGVKD. This CDR3 has 14 residues. The CDR3 region has the DNA TGTGCCACTAGCGGGGGAGGGTCCACAGATACGCAGTATTTT. Amino acid sequence: CATSGGGSTDTQYF.

V gene TRBV9 combines with J gene TRBJ1-3; D might be TRBD1 (6 bases). V lost 0 bases to trimming and J lost 4 bases, with 11 bases between them. The germline V gene encodes CDR1 SGDLS and CDR2 YYNGEE. The CDR3 totals 15 residues. CDR3 nucleotide sequence: TGTGCCAGCAGCGTAGCGGCGGGGGCAGGAAACACCATATATTTT. As protein: CASSVAAGAGNTIYF.

Turning to this clone: One end of the junction fails to match germline, which may point to a read error. The chain combines TRBV28 with TRBJ1-5, with 9 bases aligning to TRBD1. CDR3 length equals 15 residues. The germline gives CDR1 MDHEN, CDR2 SYDVKM. CDR3 sequence reads: CASSLTGGGGQPRHF. DNA for the CDR3: TGTGCCAGCAGTTTGACAGGGGGAGGAGGTCAGCCCCGGCATTTT.

This clone was found once. The chain carries TRBV27 and TRBJ2-3; D perhaps matches TRBD1 (7 bases). The CDR3 is made up of 15 amino acids. CDR1 and CDR2 (germline): MNHEY, SMNVEV (reference sequence). Trimming shortened V by 8 bases and J by 3 bases, and 18 bases separated the two germline ends. In DNA form, the CDR3 reads TGTGCCAGCGGAGGGGGCAGGGGCTCGACAGATACGCAGTATTTT. Its protein is CASGGGRGSTDTQYF.

V is TRBV7-3 and J is TRBJ1-5, with no clear D. The CDR3 has 13 amino acids. Germline V gives CDR1 SGHTA, CDR2 FQGTGA. V was pared by 1 base and J by 5 bases, with 6 bases between. The CDR3 region has the DNA TGTGCCAGCAGCTTAAACGGGGATCAGCCCCAGCATTTT. Translation gives CASSLNGDQPQHF.

This clone was observed once. The rearrangement uses TRBV11-2 and TRBJ1-4, with D perhaps TRBD1 (6 bases). The CDR3 has 15 residues. V lost 4 bases and J lost 6, with 15 bases in between. Germline V gives CDR1 SGHAT, CDR2 FQNNGV. The CDR3 loop reads CASSSYRVGYEKLFF. CDR3 in DNA: TGTGCCAGCAGCTCTTACAGGGTCGGCTATGAAAAACTGTTTTTT.

The V and J genes are TRBV5-1 and TRBJ2-1; D is perhaps TRBD2 (5 bases). V lost 8 bases, J lost 7 bases, and 19 bases lay in between. Germline-derived CDR1 and CDR2 are SGHRS and YFSETQ. The CDR3 consists of 14 residues. The DNA of the CDR3 is TGCGCCAGTAGGGATTATACACTAGTGAATGAGCAGTTCTTC. Residues: CASRDYTLVNEQFF.

The chain couples TRBV7-8 to TRBJ2-3; possible D gene TRBD2, 6 bases. The CDR3 runs 15 residues. V lost 7 bases and J 0 bases, leaving 14 bases between the germline ends. Germline CDR1 is SGHVS and CDR2 is FQNEAQ. This CDR3 is CASTWRGPSTDTQYF. The CDR3, as DNA: TGTGCCAGCACCTGGAGGGGCCCTAGCACAGATACGCAGTATTTT. The entire variable domain, with the rest obtained from reference TRBV7-8 and TRBJ2-3, is as follows: GAGVSQSPRYKVAKRGQDVALRCDPISGHVSLFWYQQALGQGPEFLTYFQNEAQLDKSGLPSDRFFAERPEGSVSTLKIQRTQQEDSAVYLCASTWRGPSTDTQYFGPGTRLTVL.

The rearrangement joins TRBV7-9 to TRBJ2-1; TRBD2 agrees at 7 bases. V lost 5 bases to trimming and J lost 7 bases; unmatched junction nucleotides: 14. Germline assignment: CDR1 SEHNR and CDR2 FQNEAQ (reference sequence). This CDR3 has 16 amino acids. In DNA, the CDR3 is TGTGCCAGCAGCCCGTACCGGGAGGCCAAAAGGAATGAGCAGTTCTTC. Translated: CASSPYREAKRNEQFF.

This clone was found a few times. This sequence joins TRBV11-2 and TRBJ2-7; 11 bases align to TRBD2. The CDR3 length is 16 residues. Germline CDR1 is SGHAT and CDR2 is FQNNGV. J was trimmed by 9 bases and V by 5 bases; bases with no gene match: 15. The CDR3 sequence is CASSPTRTSGGRGQYF. The CDR3 DNA follows: TGTGCCAGCAGCCCCACCCGTACTAGCGGGGGCCGCGGGCAGTACTTC.

The genes are TRBV4-3 and TRBJ2-3; TRBD2 matches 9 bases. Unmatched junction bases numbered 9, after V lost 0 bases and J lost 8 bases. The CDR3 runs to 16 residues. Germline V gene lookup returns CDR1 LGHNA and CDR2 YSLEER. The CDR3 bases are TGCGCCAGCAGCCAAGATAAGGCGGCGGGGGGGGGTACGCAGTATTTT. Amino acid sequence: CASSQDKAAGGGTQYF.

The rearrangement joins TRBV5-6 to TRBJ2-7, with D hard to call. The CDR3 totals 14 residues. Germline loops: CDR1 SGHDT, CDR2 YYEEEE. Trimming removed 0 bases from V and 0 bases from J, with 7 bases in between. CDR3 DNA: TGTGCCAGCAGCTTGGCCCCTAGCTCCTACGAGCAGTACTTC. This codes for CASSLAPSSYEQYF.

This chain connects TRBV27 to TRBJ2-5, with D maybe TRBD1 (6 bases). With 5 bases removed from V and 11 bases from J, the gap between germline ends came to 18 bases. This CDR3 has 13 residues. CDR1 and CDR2 (germline): MNHEY, SMNVEV (reference sequence). CDR3 DNA sequence: TGTGCCAGCAGTGAACAGGGTCCTAGAGAGCAGTACTTC. This gives the protein CASSEQGPREQYF.

The V and J genes are TRBV25-1 and TRBJ2-7, with 8 bases fitting TRBD2. Germline CDR1 reads MGHDK; CDR2 reads SYGVNS. The J segment lost 1 base and the V segment lost 9 bases, leaving 8 bases of the junction unmatched. This CDR3 contains 14 residues. The CDR3: CASSSGRDSYEQYF. CDR3 bases: TGTGCCAGTTCGAGCGGGAGAGATTCCTACGAGCAGTACTTC.

This chain uses TRBV5-1 with TRBJ2-5; D is possibly TRBD2 (5 bases). CDR3 length: 13 amino acids. From germline, CDR1 is SGHRS and CDR2 YFSETQ. The V end was cut by 4 bases, the J end by 2 bases, with 9 bases between. The CDR3 DNA sequence: TGCGCCAGCAGCCCCGGACTTCAAGAGACCCAGTACTTC. Amino acids: CASSPGLQETQYF.

The V gene is TRBV27, the J gene TRBJ2-7; weak D call: TRBD2 (5 bases). Trimming removed 4 bases at V and 3 bases at J, with 13 bases between. The germline V gene encodes CDR1 MNHEY and CDR2 SMNVEV (reference sequence). This CDR3 is built from 14 residues. The CDR3 sequence: CASSSAEGRYEQYF. As DNA, the CDR3 is TGTGCCAGCAGTTCCGCAGAGGGCCGCTACGAGCAGTACTTC.

The rearrangement uses TRBV28 and TRBJ2-1; D not certain. The CDR3 has 12 residues. V gave up 4 bases and J gave up 13 bases, with 14 bases separating them. Per the germline V gene, CDR1 is MDHEN and CDR2 is SYDVKM. The CDR3 nucleotides read TGTGCCAGCAGTTCCTTGGGCCGGCGACAGTTCTTC. Its translation is CASSSLGRRQFF.

This chain connects TRBV28 to TRBJ1-2; D possibly corresponds to TRBD1 (6 bases). The CDR3 is 13 residues long. V shed 5 bases and J shed 8 bases, with 15 bases lying between them. CDR1 and CDR2 (germline): MDHEN, SYDVKM. The CDR3 DNA is TGTGCCAGCAGTCCCCCCGGGGGGCGCGGCTACACCTTC. This sequence encodes CASSPPGGRGYTF.

The V and J genes are TRBV5-4 and TRBJ2-1, with 9 bases fitting TRBD1. The trim removed 4 bases at V and 9 bases at J, leaving 11 bases unmatched. Germline CDR1 SGHNT, CDR2 YYREEE (reference sequence). This CDR3 has 15 residues. The CDR3 sequence: CASSPGTGFIGEQFF. Written as DNA, the CDR3 is TGTGCCAGCAGCCCCGGGACAGGGTTTATAGGTGAGCAGTTCTTC.

This clone showed up just a few times. The gene calls are TRBV11-1 and TRBJ2-6; tentative D call: TRBD1 (6 bases). Trimming cost V 5 bases and J 1 base, with 9 bases left between them. The germline V gene has CDR1 SGHAT and CDR2 FQDESV (reference sequence). The CDR3 runs 15 residues. This CDR3 reads CASSLQGSGANVLTF. In nucleotides, the CDR3 is TGTGCCAGCAGCCTTCAGGGGTCTGGGGCCAACGTCCTGACTTTC.

The V and J genes are TRBV7-3 and TRBJ1-2, with no clear D. Trimming removed 5 bases from V and 6 bases from J, with 16 bases in between. The CDR3 totals 14 residues. Germline V gene sequence: CDR1 SGHTA, CDR2 FQGTGA. CDR3 DNA: TGTGCCAGCAGCCCCTCCCCACGGTCTCATGGCTACACCTTC. Encoded protein: CASSPSPRSHGYTF.

This clone was seen a few times. V usage is TRBV11-2 and J usage is TRBJ1-2, with D possibly matching TRBD1 (6 bases). Per germline, CDR1 SGHAT and CDR2 FQNNGV. The CDR3 covers 15 residues. V shed 2 bases and J shed 2 bases, with 12 bases lying between them. CDR3 loop: CASSLIAGANYGYTF. In DNA form, the CDR3 reads TGTGCCAGCAGCTTAATAGCAGGGGCCAACTATGGCTACACCTTC. Together with reference TRBV11-2 and TRBJ1-2, the CDR3 gives the full variable domain: EAGVAQSPRYKIIEKRQSVAFWCNPISGHATLYWYQQILGQGPKLLIQFQNNGVVDDSQLPKDRFSAERLKGVDSTLKIQPAKLEDSAVYLCASSLIAGANYGYTFGSGTRLTVV.

This clone was observed once. The CDR3 protein is CAISEPAGGGYEQYF. The CDR3 DNA sequence: TGTGCCATCAGTGAGCCGGCTGGGGGAGGCTACGAGCAGTACTTC. V and J are TRBV10-3 and TRBJ2-7, with D possibly matching TRBD2 (6 bases). The V and J ends lost 2 bases and 3 bases respectively, with 14 bases between them. The CDR3 has 15 amino acids. Germline lookup yields CDR1 ENHRY and CDR2 SYGVKD.

The chain combines TRBV7-8 with TRBJ1-1; D is uncertain. The germline V gene encodes CDR1 SGHVS and CDR2 FQNEAQ. Trimming took 6 bases from V and 3 from J, leaving 11 bases between them. The CDR3 extends over 13 amino acids. The CDR3 reads CASRGRRDTEAFF. The CDR3 coding sequence is TGTGCCAGCAGGGGCAGAAGAGACACTGAAGCTTTCTTT.

The chain couples TRBV10-2 to TRBJ2-7; 8 bases fit TRBD1. The CDR3 runs 15 residues. Germline CDR1 is WSHSY and CDR2 is SAAADI. The trim removed 8 bases at V and 6 bases at J, leaving 15 bases unmatched. In nucleotides, the CDR3 is TGCGCCAGCGGGCGGACAGGGAATTTTATAGTCGAGCAGTACTTC. Translated: CASGRTGNFIVEQYF.

The rearrangement joins TRBV19 to TRBJ2-1, with 9 bases aligning to TRBD1. CDR1 and CDR2 from the germline V gene are LNHDA and SQIVND (reference sequence). Trimming took 4 bases from V and 7 from J; bases not matched to a gene: 5. The CDR3 loop spans 14 amino acids. The CDR3 reads CASSTHRGQNEQFF. Here the CDR3 DNA reads TGTGCCAGTAGTACCCACAGGGGGCAGAATGAGCAGTTCTTC.

The chain couples TRBV27 to TRBJ2-1; D call uncertain. This CDR3 has 14 residues. Germline CDR1 reads MNHEY; CDR2 reads SMNVEV (reference sequence). V lost 2 bases and J 4 bases, leaving 9 bases between the germline ends. CDR3 region: CASSLGGVYNEQFF. The CDR3 DNA is TGTGCCAGCAGTTTAGGTGGAGTATACAATGAGCAGTTCTTC.